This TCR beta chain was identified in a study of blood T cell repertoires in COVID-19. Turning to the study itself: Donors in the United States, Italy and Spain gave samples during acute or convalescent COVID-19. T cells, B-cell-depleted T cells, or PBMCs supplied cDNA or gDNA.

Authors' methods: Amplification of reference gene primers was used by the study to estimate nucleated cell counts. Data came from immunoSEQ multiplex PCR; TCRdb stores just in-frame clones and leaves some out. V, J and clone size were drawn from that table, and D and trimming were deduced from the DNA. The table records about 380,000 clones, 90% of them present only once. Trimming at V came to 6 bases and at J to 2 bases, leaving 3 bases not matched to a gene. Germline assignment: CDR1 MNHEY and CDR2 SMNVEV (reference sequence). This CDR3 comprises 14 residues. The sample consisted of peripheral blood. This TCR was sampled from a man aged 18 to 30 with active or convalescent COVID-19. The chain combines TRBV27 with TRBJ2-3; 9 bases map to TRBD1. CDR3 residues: CASRRQGVTDTQYF. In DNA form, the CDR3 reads TGTGCCAGCAGGCGACAGGGGGTCACAGATACGCAGTATTTT.